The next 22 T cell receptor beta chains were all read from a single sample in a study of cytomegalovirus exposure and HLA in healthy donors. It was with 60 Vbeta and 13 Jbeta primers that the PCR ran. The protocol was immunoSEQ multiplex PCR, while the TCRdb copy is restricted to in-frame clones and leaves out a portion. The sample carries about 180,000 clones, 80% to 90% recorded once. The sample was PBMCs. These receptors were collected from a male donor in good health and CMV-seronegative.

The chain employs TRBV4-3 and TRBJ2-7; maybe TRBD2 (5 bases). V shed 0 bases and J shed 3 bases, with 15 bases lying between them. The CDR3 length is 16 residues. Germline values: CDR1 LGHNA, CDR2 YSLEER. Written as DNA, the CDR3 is TGCGCCAGCAGCCAAGATCACCGCCCCGGGAACTACGAGCAGTACTTC. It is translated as CASSQDHRPGNYEQYF.

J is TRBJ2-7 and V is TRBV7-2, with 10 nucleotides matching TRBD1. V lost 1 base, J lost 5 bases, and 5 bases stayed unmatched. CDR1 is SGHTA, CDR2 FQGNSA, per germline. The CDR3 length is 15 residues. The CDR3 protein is CASSLVGTGAHEQYF. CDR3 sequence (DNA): TGTGCCAGCAGCTTAGTAGGGACAGGGGCACACGAGCAGTACTTC. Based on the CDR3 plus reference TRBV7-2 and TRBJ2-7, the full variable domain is GAGVSQSPSNKVTEKGKDVELRCDPISGHTALYWYRQSLGQGLEFLIYFQGNSAPDKSGLPSDRFSAERTGGSVSTLTIQRTQQEDSAVYLCASSLVGTGAHEQYFGPGTRLTVT.

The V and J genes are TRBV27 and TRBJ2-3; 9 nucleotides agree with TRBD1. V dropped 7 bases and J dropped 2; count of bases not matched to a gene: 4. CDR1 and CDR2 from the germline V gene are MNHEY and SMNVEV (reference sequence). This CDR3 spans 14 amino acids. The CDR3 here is CASTGQGITDTQYF. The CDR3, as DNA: TGTGCCAGCACCGGACAGGGGATCACAGATACGCAGTATTTT.

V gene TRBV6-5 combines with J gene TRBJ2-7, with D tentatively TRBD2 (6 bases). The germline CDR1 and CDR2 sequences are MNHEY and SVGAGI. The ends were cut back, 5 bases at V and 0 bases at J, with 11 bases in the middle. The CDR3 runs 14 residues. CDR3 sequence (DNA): TGTGCCAGCAGTCCCGGGACTGACTCCTACGAGCAGTACTTC. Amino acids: CASSPGTDSYEQYF.

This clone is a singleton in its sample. The CDR3, as DNA: TGCGCCAGCAGCCAAGATGGACAGGGGGGATTGGGGGAGCTGTTTTTT. It translates to CASSQDGQGGLGELFF. V is TRBV4-3 and J is TRBJ2-2; TRBD1 matches 10 bases. From germline, CDR1 is LGHNA and CDR2 YSLEER. The CDR3 consists of 16 residues. V shed 0 bases, J shed 8 bases, and the junction held 6 bases outside the gene matches.

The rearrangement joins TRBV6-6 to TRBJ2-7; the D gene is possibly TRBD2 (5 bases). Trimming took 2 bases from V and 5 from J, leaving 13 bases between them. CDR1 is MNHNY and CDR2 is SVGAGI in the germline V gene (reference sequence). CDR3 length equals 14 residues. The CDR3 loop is CASSYNPGYDEQYF. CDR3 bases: TGTGCCAGCAGTTACAACCCGGGATACGACGAGCAGTACTTC.

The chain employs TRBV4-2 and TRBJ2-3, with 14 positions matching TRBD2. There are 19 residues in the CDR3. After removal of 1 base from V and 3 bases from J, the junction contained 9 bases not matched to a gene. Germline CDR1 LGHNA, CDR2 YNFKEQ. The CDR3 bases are TGTGCCAGCAGCCAAGCAGGACTAGCGGGGGGAGGAGGGACAGATACGCAGTATTTT. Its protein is CASSQAGLAGGGGTDTQYF.

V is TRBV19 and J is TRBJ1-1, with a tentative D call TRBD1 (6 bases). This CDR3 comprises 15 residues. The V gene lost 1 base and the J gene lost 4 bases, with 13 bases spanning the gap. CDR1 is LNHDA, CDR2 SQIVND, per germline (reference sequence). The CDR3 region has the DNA TGTGCCAGTAGTATAGGGGACACTACGAGCACTGAAGCTTTCTTT. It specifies CASSIGDTTSTEAFF.

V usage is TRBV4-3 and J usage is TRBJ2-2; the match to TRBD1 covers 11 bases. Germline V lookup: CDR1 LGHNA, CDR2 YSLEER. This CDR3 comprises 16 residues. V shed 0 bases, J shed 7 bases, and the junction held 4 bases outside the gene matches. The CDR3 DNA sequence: TGCGCCAGCAGCCAAGAACGGACAGGGGGCGGCGGGGAGCTGTTTTTT. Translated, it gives CASSQERTGGGGELFF.

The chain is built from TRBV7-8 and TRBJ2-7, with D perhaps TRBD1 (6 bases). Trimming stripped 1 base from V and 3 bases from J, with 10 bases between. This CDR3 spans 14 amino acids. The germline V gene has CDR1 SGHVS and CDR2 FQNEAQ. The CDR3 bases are TGTGCCAGCAGCTTAGGGACAGCTGGCTACGAGCAGTACTTC. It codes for CASSLGTAGYEQYF.

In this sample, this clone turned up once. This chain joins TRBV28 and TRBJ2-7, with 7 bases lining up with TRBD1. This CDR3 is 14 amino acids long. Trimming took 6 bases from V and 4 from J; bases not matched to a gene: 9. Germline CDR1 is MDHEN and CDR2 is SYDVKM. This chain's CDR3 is CASRLPGQRYEQYF. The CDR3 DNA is TGTGCCAGCAGGCTGCCGGGACAGCGATACGAGCAGTACTTC.

The CDR3 DNA follows: TGCGCCAGCAGCCAAGGAGTGACTCTCTCCGCAACTAATGAAAAACTGTTTTTT. Amino acids: CASSQGVTLSATNEKLFF. This chain links TRBV4-1 with TRBJ1-4, with no clear D. The length of the CDR3 is 18 residues. Trimming shortened V by 1 base and J by 0 bases, and 15 bases separated the two germline ends. Germline V gene lookup returns CDR1 MGHRA and CDR2 YSYEKL.

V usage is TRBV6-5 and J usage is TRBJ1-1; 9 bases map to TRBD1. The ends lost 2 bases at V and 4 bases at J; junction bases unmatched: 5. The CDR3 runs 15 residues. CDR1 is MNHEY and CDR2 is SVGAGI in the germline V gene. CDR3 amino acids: CASSYRGQGSTEAFF. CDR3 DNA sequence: TGTGCCAGCAGTTACAGGGGACAGGGCAGCACTGAAGCTTTCTTT.

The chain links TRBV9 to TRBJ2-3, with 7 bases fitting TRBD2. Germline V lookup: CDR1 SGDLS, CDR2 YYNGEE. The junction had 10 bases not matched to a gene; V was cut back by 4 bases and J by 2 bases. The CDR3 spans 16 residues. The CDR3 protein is CASSIKPGLITDTQYF. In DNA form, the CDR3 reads TGTGCCAGCAGCATTAAACCGGGACTAATCACAGATACGCAGTATTTT. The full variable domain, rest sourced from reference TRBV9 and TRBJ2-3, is DSGVTQTPKHLITATGQRVTLRCSPRSGDLSVYWYQQSLDQGLQFLIQYYNGEERAKGNILERFSAQQFPDLHSELNLSSLELGDSALYFCASSIKPGLITDTQYFGPGTRLTVL.

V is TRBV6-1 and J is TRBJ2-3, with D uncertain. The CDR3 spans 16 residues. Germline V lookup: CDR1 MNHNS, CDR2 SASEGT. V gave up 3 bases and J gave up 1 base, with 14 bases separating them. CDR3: CASSETPAFRTDTQYF. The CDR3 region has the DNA TGTGCCAGCAGTGAGACCCCAGCGTTCCGCACAGATACGCAGTATTTT.

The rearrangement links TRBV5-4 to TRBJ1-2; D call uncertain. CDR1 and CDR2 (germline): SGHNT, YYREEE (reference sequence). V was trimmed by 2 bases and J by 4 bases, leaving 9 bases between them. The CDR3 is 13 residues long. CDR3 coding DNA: TGTGCCAGCAGCTTCAGGCTCGGCTATGGCTACACCTTC. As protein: CASSFRLGYGYTF.

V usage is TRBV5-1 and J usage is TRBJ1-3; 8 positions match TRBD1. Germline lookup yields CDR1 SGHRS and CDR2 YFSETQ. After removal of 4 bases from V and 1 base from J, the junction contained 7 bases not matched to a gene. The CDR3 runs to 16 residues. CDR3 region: CASSLETGESGNTIYF. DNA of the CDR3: TGCGCCAGCAGCCTAGAGACAGGGGAATCTGGAAACACCATATATTTT.

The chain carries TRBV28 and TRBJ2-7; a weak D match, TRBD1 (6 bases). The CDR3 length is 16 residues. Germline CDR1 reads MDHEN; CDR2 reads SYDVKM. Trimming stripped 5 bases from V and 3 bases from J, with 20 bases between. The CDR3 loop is CASSPHDGLQGYEQYF. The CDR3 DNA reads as TGTGCCAGCAGTCCCCATGATGGGTTACAGGGCTACGAGCAGTACTTC.

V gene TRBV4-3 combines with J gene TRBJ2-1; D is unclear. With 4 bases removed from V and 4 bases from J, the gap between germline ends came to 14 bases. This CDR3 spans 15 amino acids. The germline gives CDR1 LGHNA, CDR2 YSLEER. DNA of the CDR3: TGCGCCAGCAGCCGAACGAGTGGGCTTTACAATGAGCAGTTCTTC. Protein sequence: CASSRTSGLYNEQFF.

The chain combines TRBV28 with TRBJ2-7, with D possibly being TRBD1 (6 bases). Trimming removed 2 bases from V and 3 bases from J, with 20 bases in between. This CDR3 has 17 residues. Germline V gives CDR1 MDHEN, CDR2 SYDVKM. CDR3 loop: CASSLTRLRGRNYEQYF. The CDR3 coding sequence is TGTGCCAGCAGTTTAACGAGACTCAGGGGAAGGAACTACGAGCAGTACTTC.

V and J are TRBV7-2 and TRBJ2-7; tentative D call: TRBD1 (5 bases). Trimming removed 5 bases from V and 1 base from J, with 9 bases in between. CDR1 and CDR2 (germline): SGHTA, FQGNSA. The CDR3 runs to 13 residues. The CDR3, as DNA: TGTGCCAGCAGCCAGTCAGGGTCCTACGAGCAGTACTTC. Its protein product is CASSQSGSYEQYF. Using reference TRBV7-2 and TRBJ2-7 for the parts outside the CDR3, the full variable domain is GAGVSQSPSNKVTEKGKDVELRCDPISGHTALYWYRQSLGQGLEFLIYFQGNSAPDKSGLPSDRFSAERTGGSVSTLTIQRTQQEDSAVYLCASSQSGSYEQYFGPGTRLTVT.

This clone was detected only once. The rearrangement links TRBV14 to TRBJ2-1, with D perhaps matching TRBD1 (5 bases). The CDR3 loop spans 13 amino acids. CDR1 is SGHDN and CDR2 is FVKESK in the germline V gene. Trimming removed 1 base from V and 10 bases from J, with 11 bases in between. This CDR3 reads CASSQVGSGEQFF. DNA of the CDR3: TGTGCCAGCAGCCAAGTCGGCTCAGGGGAGCAGTTCTTC.